This T cell receptor (beta chain) appears in the sequencing data of a study of cytomegalovirus exposure and HLA in healthy donors (dated by TCRdb to 2015 to 2018). Study-level background: According to an earlier analysis of a few hundred of the donors, about 179 million T cells yielded some 110 million unique TCR beta sequences and about 300 Gb of sequence data. Around 330 gigabases of sequencing data and around 90 million unique TCR sequences made up an early release that covered under 750 HLA-typed donors. Rather than using new phenotypic data, the later analysis identified candidate immune exposures from TCR beta sequences and from how often those sequences occurred across donors. A separate validation cohort of approximately 130 different subjects was used in addition to the approximately 610-subject first cohort. Of the roughly 410 genotyped donors, 80% to 90% were placed in the genetic ancestry cluster associated with self-reported Caucasian donors. All discovery cohort repertoires had been generated on a single sequencing platform. Alongside the repertoire data, information on donor age, sex, ethnicity and CMV serostatus was compiled. The study combined high-throughput TCR immunosequencing, statistical association of individual TCRs with disease status, and machine learning to predict cytomegalovirus infection status. The study profiled the T cell repertoires of hundreds of subjects by immunosequencing and related them to cytomegalovirus serostatus. To study patterns of TCR occurrence, a later analysis re-analyzed previously published TCR beta repertoires from more than 550 donors and added high-resolution HLA genotyping. The study was designed to test whether signatures of past pathogen exposure could be identified by cataloging public T cell receptors. A later genetic analysis took genome-wide SNP genotypes for about 65% of the roughly 670 donors and used that subset as a discovery cohort. Across about 370 genotyped donors of the cohort, an average of roughly 230,000 unique TCR beta nucleotide sequences per donor were sequenced, and 15% to 20% of those sequences were non-productive. An earlier analysis of approximately 630 of the donors applied high-throughput TCR beta sequencing to assess whether each TCR beta V gene segment acted as functional or pseudogenic. Typing coverage varied by locus: roughly 620-640 donors for A, B, C, DRB1 and DQB1; roughly 520 for DQA1; over 600 for DPA1; approximately 450 for DPB1. HLA typing included class I and class II loci at four-digit resolution. A handful of DR-DQ haplotypes were handled as single units for association and clustering because linkage in the cohort was strong.

A distance of 13 bases separates the germline ends of V and J, which lose 7 bases and 10 bases respectively. Spanning cysteine to phenylalanine, the CDR3 consists of 10 amino acids. Only the CDR3 region is kept as DNA, spanning 30 bases read in frame from base 1. CDR1 is given as DFQATT and CDR2 as SNEGSKA, both from the germline V gene (reference sequence). As to this clone: Which antigen it targets is not known. Within one base of it there is no much larger clone, and no base qualities were kept.

The cohort comprised several hundred healthy bone marrow donors. All cohort members were sampled while nominally healthy, although unrecorded immune exposures were likely present. The donor tested CMV seronegative, placing the donor among the roughly 350 seronegative members of the cohort. Every donor gave a peripheral blood sample, and the peripheral blood mononuclear cells from that sample were used for TCR beta sequencing. Genomic DNA extraction from the blood cell samples was performed with the Qiagen DNeasy Blood Extraction Kit. Summary of the overall study and its limitations: For the cohort, immune exposure information was limited to CMV serostatus. Across donors, most TCR sequences were observed very rarely, whereas some public TCRs were present in many individuals. A further reported finding was that TCR beta sequences accurately predicted the HLA-A and HLA-B alleles for most subjects in the first cohort. A later analysis found that HLA-associated TCR beta chains were more clonally expanded and had lower generation probabilities than equally common non-associated chains. Cytomegalovirus status was reported to be diagnosed by the classifier with high specificity and sensitivity in both the original and validation cohorts. A total of about 180 TCR beta chains were listed by the study as associated with cytomegalovirus. In an earlier analysis of over 550 of the donors, most TCR beta V segments were observed in productive rearrangements about 90% or about 30% of the time, broadly matching IMGT annotations. Strong co-occurrence of HLA alleles, especially DR and DQ, made assigning TCR associations to individual alleles difficult. Most CMV-associated TCR beta chains appeared to be HLA-restricted in a later analysis, and the HLA associations seemed to be driven largely by CMV exposure. The earlier analysis of about 600 of the donors excluded seventeen rarely observed V segments, including chromosome 9 orphons, because counts were too low. The 87-base-pair reads could not distinguish some IMGT-functional V segments, including TRBV6-2 and TRBV6-3, so those segments were excluded. In a later genetic analysis, a missense DCLRE1C variant was associated with V-gene and J-gene trimming of TCR beta chains, and the association was replicated in an independent cohort. Linkage disequilibrium might explain the correlated functional status among segregating V segments, but an unknown experimental factor could not be excluded. In a later analysis, about 16,000 TCR beta sequences were associated with specific HLA alleles at a false discovery rate of 0.05. According to a later analysis, TCR association rates differed among HLA loci, with DRB1 alleles showing the most associated TCRs and HLA-C alleles showing the fewest. The sequencing pipeline was judged likely to have produced a cluster of highly shared sequence variants as a technical artifact. A later analysis reported that several top co-occurrence clusters appeared linked to parvovirus B19, influenza, CMV and Epstein-Barr virus. A few of the identified cytomegalovirus-associated TCR beta chains were confirmed in vitro to be specific for cytomegalovirus antigens. According to the authors, the approach could potentially be generalized to other disease states and immunological phenotypes. Compared with the 666-donor mean, donors in an Asian-associated ancestry cluster had fewer N-insertions in productive TCRs, according to a later genetic analysis. Because HLA typing was missing for some donors at each locus, association tests included only the typed subset. The presence/absence analyses assumed that sequencing depth was roughly uniform across donors, and that assumption may not be true. The cohort was sequenced for TCR beta chains only, and without alpha or paired-chain data the features that could be detected were limited.

Library preparation was by the immunoSEQ multiplex PCR assay. For the multiplex PCR, a mixture combining 60 forward primers for TCR Vbeta segments and 13 reverse primers for TCR Jbeta segments was used. The CDR3 region of rearranged TCR beta genes was amplified from genomic DNA by a multiplex PCR assay. The Illumina HiSeq System was used to sequence the amplified TCR beta libraries as 87-base-pair reads. Turning to the authors' computational methods: A later analysis tallied tens of millions of unique TCR beta chains across the 666 repertoires, and approximately 12 million of those chains were shared by two or more donors. Raw reads were error-corrected and collapsed into unique sequences by a nearest-neighbor algorithm in which closely related sequences were merged to remove PCR and sequencing errors. Alignment of CDR3 sequences to IMGT reference sequences was used to assign V, D and J gene segments. For a sequence to be retained, a match of at least six nucleotides was required to both a V gene segment and a J gene segment. A rearrangement counted as productive if the CDR3 had no stop codons and remained in frame with V and J, and every other rearrangement counted as non-productive. Following IMGT convention, CDR3 was defined as the stretch from the second conserved V-encoded cysteine to the conserved J-encoded phenylalanine. The earlier analysis of roughly 590 of the donors excluded any sequence lacking an unambiguous match to a single V gene segment. An earlier analysis of a few hundred of the donors called V segments functional above 56.7% productive rearrangements and segregating when the between-donor standard deviation exceeded 5%. A statistical classification framework was built to diagnose cytomegalovirus status from the catalog of TCR beta chain sequences. In a later analysis, TCR nucleotide sequences were compared against IMGT/GENE-DB human TR gene sequences so that V and J genes could be assigned. In a later analysis, CDR3 sequences and most-parsimonious VDJ recombination scenarios were assigned using the TCRdist pipeline. In a later analysis, every TCR beta chain was defined by the combination of its CDR3 amino acid sequence and its V-gene family, and reads without a unique V-gene family were dropped. In a later analysis, fewer than 650 highly shared, low-generation-probability nucleotide sequences were removed to address suspected cross-contamination and a sequencing artifact. In a later analysis, a clonal expansion index was calculated for each public chain from normalized within-repertoire ranks of inferred template counts. In a later analysis, generation probabilities were computed using a VDJ recombination model fitted to out-of-frame rearrangements, and the results were checked against IGoR. Hypergeometric tests were used in a later analysis to score TCR-TCR, TCR-HLA and TCR-CMV co-occurrence, with a repertoire-size bias correction applied to the TCR pairs. To estimate false discovery rates, a later analysis permuted the HLA or CMV assignments 20 times. In a later analysis, co-occurring TCRs were grouped with DBSCAN, and TCRdist sequence similarity was added when clustering was performed within HLA-allele-positive subsets. Co-occurrence clustering excluded repertoires with fewer than 30,000 or more than 120,000 public chains, plus five with anomalous nucleotide sharing. The immuneACCESS repertoire file appears here via TCRdb, limited to in-frame rearrangements. These files lack a portion of the clones; in checked studies, under half of the deficit traces to unresolved V genes, and the cause of the others is not known. V and J calls and clone size are those listed in that table; D and trimming were worked out from the DNA. In all, the sample holds 200,000 to 250,000 clones, and 65% to 90% of those were seen once. The top ten constitute approximately 1.4% of the sample.

This chain joins TRBV20-1 to TRBJ1-1; the D segment could be TRBD1, given 6 matching bases. This TCR was recovered from a girl aged 5 to 17 in good health and CMV-seronegative. Material: PBMCs. The encoded CDR3 is CSVPGVPAFF. The bases read TGCAGTGTCCCAGGGGTCCCAGCTTTCTTT.